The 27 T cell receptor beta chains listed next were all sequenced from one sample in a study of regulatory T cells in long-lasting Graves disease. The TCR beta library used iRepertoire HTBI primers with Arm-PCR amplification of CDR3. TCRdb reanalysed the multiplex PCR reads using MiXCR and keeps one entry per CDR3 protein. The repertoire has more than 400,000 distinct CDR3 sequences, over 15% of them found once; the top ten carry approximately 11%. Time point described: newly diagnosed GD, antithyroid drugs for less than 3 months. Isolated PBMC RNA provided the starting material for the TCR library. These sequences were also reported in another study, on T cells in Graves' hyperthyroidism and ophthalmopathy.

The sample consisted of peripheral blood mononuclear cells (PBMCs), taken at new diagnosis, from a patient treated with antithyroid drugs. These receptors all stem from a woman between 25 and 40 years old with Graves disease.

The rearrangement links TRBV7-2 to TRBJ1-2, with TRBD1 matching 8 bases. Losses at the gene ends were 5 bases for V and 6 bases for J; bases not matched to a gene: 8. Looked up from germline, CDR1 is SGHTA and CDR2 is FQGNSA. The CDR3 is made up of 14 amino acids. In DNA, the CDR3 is TGTGCCAGCAGCCCGGACAGGGATATACATGGCTACACCTTC. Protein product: CASSPDRDIHGYTF.

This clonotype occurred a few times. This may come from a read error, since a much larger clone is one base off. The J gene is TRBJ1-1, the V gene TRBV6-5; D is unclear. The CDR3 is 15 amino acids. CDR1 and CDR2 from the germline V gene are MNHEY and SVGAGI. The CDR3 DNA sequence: TGTACCAGCAGTTACTCCCGGTTACTGAACACTGAAGCTTTCTTT. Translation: CTSSYSRLLNTEAFF.

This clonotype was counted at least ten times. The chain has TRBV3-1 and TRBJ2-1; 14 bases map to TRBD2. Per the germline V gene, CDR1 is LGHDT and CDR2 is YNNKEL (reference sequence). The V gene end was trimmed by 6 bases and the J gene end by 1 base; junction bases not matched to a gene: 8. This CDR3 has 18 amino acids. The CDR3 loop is CASRPTSGRAPSYNEQFF. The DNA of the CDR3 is TGTGCCAGCAGACCGACTAGCGGGAGGGCCCCTTCCTACAATGAGCAGTTCTTC.

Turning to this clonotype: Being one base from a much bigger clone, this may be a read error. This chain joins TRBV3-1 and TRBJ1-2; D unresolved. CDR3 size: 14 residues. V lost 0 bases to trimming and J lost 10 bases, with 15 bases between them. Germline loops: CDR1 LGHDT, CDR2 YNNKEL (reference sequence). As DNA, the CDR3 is TGTGCCAGCAGCCAAGATGTCGAGCTGGGTGACTACACCTTC. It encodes CASSQDVELGDYTF. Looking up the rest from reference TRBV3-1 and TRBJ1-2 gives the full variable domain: DTAVSQTPKYLVTQMGNDKSIKCEQNLGHDTMYWYKQDSKKFLKIMFSYNNKELIINETVPNRFSPKSPDKAHLNLHINSLELGDSAVYFCASSQDVELGDYTFGSGTRLTVV.

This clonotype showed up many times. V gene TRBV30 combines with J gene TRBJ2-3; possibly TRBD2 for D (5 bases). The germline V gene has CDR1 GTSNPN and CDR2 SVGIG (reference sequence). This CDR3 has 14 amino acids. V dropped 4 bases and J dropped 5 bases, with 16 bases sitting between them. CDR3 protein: CAWTGGTTIDTQYF. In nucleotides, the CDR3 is TGTGCCTGGACAGGAGGAACCACAATAGATACGCAGTATTTT.

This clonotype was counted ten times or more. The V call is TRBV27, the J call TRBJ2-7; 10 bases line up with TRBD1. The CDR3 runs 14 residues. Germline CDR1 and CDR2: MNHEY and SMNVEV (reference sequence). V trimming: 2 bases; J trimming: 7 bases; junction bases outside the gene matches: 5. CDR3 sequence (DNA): TGTGCCAGCAGTTTAGTGGGACAGGGGAAAGAGCAGTACTTC. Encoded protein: CASSLVGQGKEQYF.

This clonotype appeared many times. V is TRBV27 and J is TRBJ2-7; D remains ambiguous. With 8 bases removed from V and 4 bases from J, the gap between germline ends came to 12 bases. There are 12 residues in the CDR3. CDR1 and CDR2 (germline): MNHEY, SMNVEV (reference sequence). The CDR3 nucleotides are TGTGCCAGCCGTACCCTTGGGTACGAGCAGTACTTC. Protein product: CASRTLGYEQYF.

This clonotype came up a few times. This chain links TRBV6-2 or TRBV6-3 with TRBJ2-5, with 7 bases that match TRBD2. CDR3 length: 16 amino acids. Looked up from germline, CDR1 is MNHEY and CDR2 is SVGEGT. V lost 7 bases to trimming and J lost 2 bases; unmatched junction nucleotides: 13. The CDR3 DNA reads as TGTGCCAGCATGTCGAAGAGACTAGCAGGACAAGAGACCCAGTACTTC. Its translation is CASMSKRLAGQETQYF.

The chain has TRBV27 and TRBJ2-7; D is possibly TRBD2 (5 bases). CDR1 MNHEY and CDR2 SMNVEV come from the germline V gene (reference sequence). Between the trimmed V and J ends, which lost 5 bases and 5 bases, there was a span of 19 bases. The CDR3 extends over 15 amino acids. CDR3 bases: TGTGCCAGCAGTCCCGGACTGACGAACGGGAACGAGCAGTACTTC. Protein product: CASSPGLTNGNEQYF.

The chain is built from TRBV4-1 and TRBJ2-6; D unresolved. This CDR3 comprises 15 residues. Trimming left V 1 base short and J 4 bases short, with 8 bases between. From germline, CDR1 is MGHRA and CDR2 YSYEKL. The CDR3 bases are TGCGCCAGCAGCCAAGCTGGGCCCGGGGCCAACGTCCTGACTTTC. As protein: CASSQAGPGANVLTF.

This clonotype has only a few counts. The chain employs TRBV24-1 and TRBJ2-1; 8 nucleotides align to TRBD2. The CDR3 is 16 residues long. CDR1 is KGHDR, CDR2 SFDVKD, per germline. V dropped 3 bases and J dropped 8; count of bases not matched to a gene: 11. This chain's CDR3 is CATSDAPPLAAHEQFF. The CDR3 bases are TGTGCCACCAGTGATGCCCCCCCACTAGCGGCACATGAGCAGTTCTTC.

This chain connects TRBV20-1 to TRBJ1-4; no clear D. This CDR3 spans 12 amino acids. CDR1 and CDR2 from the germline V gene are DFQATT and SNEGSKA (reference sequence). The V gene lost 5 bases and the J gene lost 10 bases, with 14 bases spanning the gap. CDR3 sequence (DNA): TGCAGTGCTCAATTGGACGACCCAAAACTGTTTTTT. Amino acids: CSAQLDDPKLFF.

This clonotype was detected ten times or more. This CDR3 is CASRPGSPYSSEAFF. Here the CDR3 DNA reads TGTGCCAGCAGGCCGGGGAGCCCTTACTCATCTGAAGCTTTCTTT. The chain combines TRBV27 with TRBJ1-1; D not certain. Trimming took 6 bases from V and 6 from J, leaving 20 bases between them. In germline, CDR1 is MNHEY, CDR2 SMNVEV (reference sequence). The CDR3 totals 15 residues.

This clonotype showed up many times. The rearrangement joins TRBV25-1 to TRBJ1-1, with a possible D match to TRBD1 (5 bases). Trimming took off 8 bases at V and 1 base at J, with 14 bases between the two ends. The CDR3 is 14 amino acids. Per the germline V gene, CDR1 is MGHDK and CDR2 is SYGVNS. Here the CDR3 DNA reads TGTGCCAGCGCCGAGAGGGGAAAGAACACTGAAGCTTTCTTT. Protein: CASAERGKNTEAFF.

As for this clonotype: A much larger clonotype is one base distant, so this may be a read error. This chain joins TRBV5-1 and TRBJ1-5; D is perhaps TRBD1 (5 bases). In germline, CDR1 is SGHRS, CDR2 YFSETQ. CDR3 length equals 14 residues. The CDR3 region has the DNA TGCGCCAGCAGCGAACCAGGGCTTCCCCAGCCCCCGCATTTT. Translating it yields CASSEPGLPQPPHF.

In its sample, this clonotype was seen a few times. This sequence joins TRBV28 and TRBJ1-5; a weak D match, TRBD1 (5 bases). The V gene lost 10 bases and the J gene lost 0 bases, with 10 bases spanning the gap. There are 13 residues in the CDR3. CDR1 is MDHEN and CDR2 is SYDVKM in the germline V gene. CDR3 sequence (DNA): TGTGCCACCTCAGGGAATAGCAATCAGCCCCAGCATTTT. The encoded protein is CATSGNSNQPQHF. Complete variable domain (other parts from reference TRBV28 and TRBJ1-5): DVKVTQSSRYLVKRTGEKVFLECVQDMDHENMFWYRQDPGLGLRLIYFSYDVKMKEKGDIPEGYSVSREKKERFSLILESASTNQTSMYLCATSGNSNQPQHFGDGTRLSIL.

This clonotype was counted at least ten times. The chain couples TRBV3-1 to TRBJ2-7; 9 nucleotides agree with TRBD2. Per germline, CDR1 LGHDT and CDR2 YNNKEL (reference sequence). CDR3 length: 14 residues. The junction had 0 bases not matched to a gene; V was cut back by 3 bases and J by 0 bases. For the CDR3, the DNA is TGTGCCAGCAGCCATAGCGGGAGCTCCTACGAGCAGTACTTC. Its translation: CASSHSGSSYEQYF.

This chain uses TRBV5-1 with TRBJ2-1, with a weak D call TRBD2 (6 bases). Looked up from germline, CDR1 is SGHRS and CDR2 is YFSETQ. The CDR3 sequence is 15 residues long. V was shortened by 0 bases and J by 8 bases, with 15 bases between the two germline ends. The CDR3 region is CASSLGGTLMDEQFF. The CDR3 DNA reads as TGCGCCAGCAGCTTGGGCGGGACGCTAATGGATGAGCAGTTCTTC.

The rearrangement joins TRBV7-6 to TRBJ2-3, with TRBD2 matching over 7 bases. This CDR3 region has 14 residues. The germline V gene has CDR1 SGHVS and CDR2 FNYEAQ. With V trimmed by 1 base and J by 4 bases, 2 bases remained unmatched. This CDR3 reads CASSLGGSPDTQYF. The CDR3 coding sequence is TGTGCCAGCAGCTTAGGCGGGAGTCCAGATACGCAGTATTTT.

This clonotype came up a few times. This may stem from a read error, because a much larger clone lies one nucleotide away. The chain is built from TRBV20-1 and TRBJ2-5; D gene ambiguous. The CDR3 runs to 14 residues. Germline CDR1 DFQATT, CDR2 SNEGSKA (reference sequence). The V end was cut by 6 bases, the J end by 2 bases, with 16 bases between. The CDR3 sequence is CSATREYLQETQYF. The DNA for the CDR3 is TGCAGTGCCACTCGCGAGTACCTTCAAGAGACCCAGTACTTC.

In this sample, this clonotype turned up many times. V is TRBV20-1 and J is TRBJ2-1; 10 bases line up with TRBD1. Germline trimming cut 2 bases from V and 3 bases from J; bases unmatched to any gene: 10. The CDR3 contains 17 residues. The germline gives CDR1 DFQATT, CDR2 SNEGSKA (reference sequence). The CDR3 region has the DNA TGCAGTGCTAGACGTGCCGGGACAGGGGCCATCTACAATGAGCAGTTCTTC. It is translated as CSARRAGTGAIYNEQFF.

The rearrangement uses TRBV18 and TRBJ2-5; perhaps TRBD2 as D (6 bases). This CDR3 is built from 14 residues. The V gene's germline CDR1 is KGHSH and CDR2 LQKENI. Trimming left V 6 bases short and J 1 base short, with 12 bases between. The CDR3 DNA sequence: TGTGCCAGCTCCTCGGGGAGGTCCCAAGAGACCCAGTACTTC. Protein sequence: CASSSGRSQETQYF.

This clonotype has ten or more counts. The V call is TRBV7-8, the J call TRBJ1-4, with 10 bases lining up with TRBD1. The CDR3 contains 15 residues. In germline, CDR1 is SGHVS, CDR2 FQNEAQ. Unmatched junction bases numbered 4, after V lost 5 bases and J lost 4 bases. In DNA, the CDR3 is TGTGCCAGCAGCAATAGGGACAGGGGTAATGAAAAACTGTTTTTT. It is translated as CASSNRDRGNEKLFF.

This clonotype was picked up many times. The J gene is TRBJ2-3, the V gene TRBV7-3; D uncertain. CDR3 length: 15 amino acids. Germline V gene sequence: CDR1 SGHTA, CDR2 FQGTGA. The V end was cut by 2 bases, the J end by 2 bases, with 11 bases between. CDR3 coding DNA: TGTGCCAGCAGCTTAGTAGGACCAATCACAGATACGCAGTATTTT. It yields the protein CASSLVGPITDTQYF.

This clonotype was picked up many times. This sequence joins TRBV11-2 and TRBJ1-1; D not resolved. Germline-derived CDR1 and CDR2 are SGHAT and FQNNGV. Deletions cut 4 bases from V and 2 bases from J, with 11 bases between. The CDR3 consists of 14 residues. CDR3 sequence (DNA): TGTGCCAGCAGCTCCCACGGTCCCAACACTGAAGCTTTCTTT. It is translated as CASSSHGPNTEAFF.

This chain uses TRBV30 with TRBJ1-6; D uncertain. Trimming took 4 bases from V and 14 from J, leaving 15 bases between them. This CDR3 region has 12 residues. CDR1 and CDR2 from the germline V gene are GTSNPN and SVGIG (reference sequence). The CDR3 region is CAWKQPGETLHF. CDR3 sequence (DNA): TGTGCCTGGAAACAGCCCGGGGAAACCCTCCACTTT.

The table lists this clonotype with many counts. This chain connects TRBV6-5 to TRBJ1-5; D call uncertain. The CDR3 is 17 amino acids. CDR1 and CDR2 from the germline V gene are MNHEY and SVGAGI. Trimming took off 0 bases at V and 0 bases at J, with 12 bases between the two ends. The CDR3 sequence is CASSYSLRGGSNQPQHF. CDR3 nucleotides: TGTGCCAGCAGTTACTCGCTCCGGGGAGGTAGCAATCAGCCCCAGCATTTT.